The 9 T cell receptor beta chains presented below share a single source sample, sequenced in a study of identical twins (TCRdb year 2016). The library was prepared using 5' RACE. Sequencing relied on an Illumina HiSeq 2000. The raw public reads went through TCRdb reprocessing: fastp at Q25, MiXCR clone calling, in-frame beta chains kept. Rows matching on CDR3 protein sequence are summarized as one entry with the most common DNA and genes. For this sample the table gives 1.5 million to 2 million distinct CDR3 sequences, of which more than 30% were detected only once. Around 0.25% of the sample lies in the top ten. The source material was cord blood. These receptors came from a newborn girl in good health.

The chain combines TRBV20-1 with TRBJ2-2; 11 bases are a match to TRBD2. Germline CDR1 DFQATT, CDR2 SNEGSKA (reference sequence). CDR3 length: 15 residues. The V and J ends lost 3 bases and 8 bases, in that order; junction bases with no gene match: 8. The CDR3 loop reads CSASTLAGAVGELFF. DNA for the CDR3: TGCAGTGCTAGTACACTAGCGGGAGCGGTGGGGGAGCTGTTTTTT.

The DNA of the CDR3 is TGTGCCAGCAGCTTAGGTTGGACGGGGGGGCGCACAGATACGCAGTATTTT. It translates to CASSLGWTGGRTDTQYF. The genes are TRBV7-2 and TRBJ2-3, with 8 bases matching TRBD2. The CDR3 contains 17 residues. Unmatched junction bases numbered 7, after V lost 1 base and J lost 1 base. In germline, CDR1 is SGHTA, CDR2 FQGNSA.

In DNA form, the CDR3 reads TGCAGTGCTAGAGATCTGGCAGGAGGGCAGCCCCAGCATTTT. Translated: CSARDLAGGQPQHF. The rearrangement joins TRBV20-1 to TRBJ1-5; no clear D gene. CDR1 is DFQATT and CDR2 is SNEGSKA in the germline V gene (reference sequence). Trimming removed 0 bases from V and 7 bases from J, with 13 bases in between. The CDR3 spans 14 residues.

The table lists this clonotype with a few counts. The chain is built from TRBV4-1 and TRBJ1-2; no clear D. CDR1 MGHRA and CDR2 YSYEKL come from the germline V gene. V shed 5 bases and J shed 4 bases, with 14 bases lying between them. CDR3 length equals 14 residues. For the CDR3, the DNA is TGCGCCAGCAGCATTGATAGGAATCCCTATGGCTACACCTTC. Translation gives CASSIDRNPYGYTF.

The CDR3 nucleotides are TGTGCCAGCAGCTTAGCGGCGGGACTAGCGGACAATGAGCAGTTCTTC. It yields the protein CASSLAAGLADNEQFF. The chain combines TRBV7-8 with TRBJ2-1, with 11 bases matching TRBD2. This CDR3 has 16 residues. The trim removed 0 bases at V and 5 bases at J, leaving 3 bases unmatched. Germline V gene lookup returns CDR1 SGHVS and CDR2 FQNEAQ.

The CDR3 nucleotides read TGTGCCAGCAGTGAGCCGCGGCCCCCCGGGGAGCTGTTTTTT. Protein: CASSEPRPPGELFF. The V and J genes are TRBV2 and TRBJ2-2; no firm D call. Germline V gives CDR1 SNHLY, CDR2 FYNNEI. This CDR3 region has 14 residues. Deletions cut 3 bases from V and 6 bases from J, with 11 bases between.

This sequence joins TRBV30 and TRBJ1-2, with a weak D call TRBD1 (6 bases). The CDR3 spans 12 residues. The V end was cut by 5 bases, the J end by 2 bases, with 9 bases between. Germline V gives CDR1 GTSNPN, CDR2 SVGIG (reference sequence). This CDR3 reads CAWRTVNYGYTF. As DNA, the CDR3 is TGTGCCTGGCGGACAGTCAACTATGGCTACACCTTC.

The V and J genes are TRBV7-9 and TRBJ1-2; no clear D gene. The length of the CDR3 is 15 residues. The germline V gene has CDR1 SEHNR and CDR2 FQNEAQ (reference sequence). Trimming removed 1 base at V and 0 bases at J, with 9 bases between. The CDR3 nucleotides read TGTGCCAGCAGCTTAGGTGTAGGGCCTAACTATGGCTACACCTTC. This gives the protein CASSLGVGPNYGYTF.

The gene calls are TRBV7-9 and TRBJ2-1, with TRBD2 identical over 11 bases. The J segment lost 4 bases and the V segment lost 4 bases, leaving 9 bases of the junction unmatched. The germline CDR1 and CDR2 sequences are SEHNR and FQNEAQ (reference sequence). This CDR3 has 17 residues. The CDR3 sequence: CASSSSLGTSGYNEQFF. The DNA of the CDR3 is TGTGCCAGCAGCTCTTCATTGGGGACTAGCGGTTACAATGAGCAGTTCTTC.